This TCR beta chain was documented in a study of cytomegalovirus exposure and HLA in healthy donors. Study-wide points: Sequencing artifact likely explains a cluster of highly shared sequence variants.

This clone was recorded a few times. Its antigen is undetermined. Use of 60 Vbeta and 13 Jbeta primers characterized the PCR. The data were produced by immunoSEQ multiplex PCR, yet TCRdb's version contains in-frame clones alone and is incomplete. The sample lists some 70,000 clones, approximately 82% occurring once. V was cut by 5 bases and J by 9 bases, with 17 bases left in between. This CDR3 region has 14 residues. The germline CDR1 and CDR2 sequences are KGHSY and FQNENV. The TCR originated in a man between 18 and 29 years old in good health and CMV-seronegative. The specimen was PBMCs. The rearrangement uses TRBV16 and TRBJ1-5; tentative D call: TRBD1 (6 bases). CDR3 nucleotides: TGTGCCAGCAGCGATCGAACAGGGACATCGCCCCAGCATTTT. This sequence encodes CASSDRTGTSPQHF.